The entry that follows covers one TCR beta chain sequence. The CDR3 loop spans 16 amino acids. Unmatched junction bases numbered 5, after V lost 3 bases and J lost 2 bases. The germline gives CDR1 SGHTA, CDR2 FQGNSA. Isolation per sample recovered at least 6 million PBMCs. This specimen comes from a study of blood T cells in healthy people across ages. Alongside a J-beta primer mix, a sample-barcoded 5' primer served in a second PCR lasting about 7 to 11 cycles. MiXCR, applied by TCRdb to the 5' RACE reads, yields one record per CDR3 protein. The sample carries about a million distinct CDR3 sequences, more than 30% recorded once.

This TCR was recovered from a man aged 18 to 29 in good health. The specimen was blood. The J gene is TRBJ2-3, the V gene TRBV7-2, with 10 bases that match TRBD2. For the CDR3, the DNA is TGTGCCAGCAGCTTTCTAGCGGGGGCTTACACAGATACGCAGTATTTT. Translated, it gives CASSFLAGAYTDTQYF. Based on the CDR3 plus reference TRBV7-2 and TRBJ2-3, the full variable domain is GAGVSQSPSNKVTEKGKDVELRCDPISGHTALYWYRQSLGQGLEFLIYFQGNSAPDKSGLPSDRFSAERTGGSVSTLTIQRTQQEDSAVYLCASSFLAGAYTDTQYFGPGTRLTVL.